The entry below gives a single TCR beta chain sequence along with its context. This sample stems from a study of Ad26.COV2.S vaccination and SARS-CoV-2 variants. J gave up 4 bases and V 2 bases, and 5 bases lay outside the gene matches. The CDR3 contains 16 residues. Germline V gives CDR1 MRHNA, CDR2 SNTAGT. Data came from immunoSEQ multiplex PCR; TCRdb stores just in-frame clones and leaves some out. The sample lists 300,000 to 400,000 clones, around 90% occurring once. Specified treatment: around 19 received Ad26.COV2.S at low or high dose, single or two shots; five or six received placebo; per-sample allocation not given. Sample collection was performed on day 63 after the first vaccine or placebo injection.

This sequence originates from a person aged 18-60 years who received the Ad26.COV2.S COVID-19 vaccine or a placebo. The material was peripheral blood, obtained in a trial of Ad26.COV2.S vaccine versus placebo. The rearrangement uses TRBV6-4 and TRBJ2-1, with 10 bases identical to TRBD2. CDR3 nucleotide sequence: TGTGCCAGCAGTGACGCAGCGGGGGGGCTTTACAATGAGCAGTTCTTC. It encodes CASSDAAGGLYNEQFF.